This T cell receptor (beta chain) was profiled in a study of cytomegalovirus exposure and HLA in healthy donors. The PCR made use of 60 Vbeta and 13 Jbeta primers. Clones were read by immunoSEQ multiplex PCR, and TCRdb kept only the in-frame ones, dropping some. The table lists about 130,000 clones, about three quarters of them singletons. Trimming removed 0 bases at V and 7 bases at J, with 14 bases between. Germline V gives CDR1 SGHNT, CDR2 YYREEE (reference sequence). This CDR3 is 15 amino acids long. The source is a woman between 40 and 55 years old in good health and CMV-seronegative. Sequenced sample: PBMCs. The rearrangement joins TRBV5-4 to TRBJ2-1; D ambiguous. CDR3 residues: CASSLVAKAGNEQFF. The CDR3 DNA follows: TGTGCCAGCAGCTTGGTAGCTAAAGCCGGGAATGAGCAGTTCTTC.